This TCR beta chain came from a study of blood T cell repertoires in COVID-19. Study at large: The cDNA or gDNA used as material had been derived from T cells, B-cell-depleted T cells, or PBMCs.

Per the study methods: Reference gene primer amplification in the assay estimated nucleated cell counts. TCRdb's copy holds only in-frame clones and misses some; the assay was immunoSEQ multiplex PCR. V and J calls plus clone size are reproduced from that table; the DNA served to infer D and trimming. This sample has around 300,000 clones; 80% to 90% occur once, and the top ten carry roughly 3%. Losses at the gene ends were 0 bases for V and 5 bases for J; bases not matched to a gene: 4. The CDR3 consists of 15 residues. Germline CDR1 and CDR2: LGHDT and YNNKEL (reference sequence). The chain joins TRBV3-1 (or the pseudogene TRBV3-2) to TRBJ2-7, with TRBD2 matching over 10 bases. The sample comprised peripheral blood. This receptor was identified in a man aged 25-45 years with active or convalescent COVID-19. The CDR3 here is CASSQDLAGENEQYF. The CDR3 nucleotides read TGTGCCAGCAGCCAAGACCTAGCGGGGGAGAACGAGCAGTACTTC.